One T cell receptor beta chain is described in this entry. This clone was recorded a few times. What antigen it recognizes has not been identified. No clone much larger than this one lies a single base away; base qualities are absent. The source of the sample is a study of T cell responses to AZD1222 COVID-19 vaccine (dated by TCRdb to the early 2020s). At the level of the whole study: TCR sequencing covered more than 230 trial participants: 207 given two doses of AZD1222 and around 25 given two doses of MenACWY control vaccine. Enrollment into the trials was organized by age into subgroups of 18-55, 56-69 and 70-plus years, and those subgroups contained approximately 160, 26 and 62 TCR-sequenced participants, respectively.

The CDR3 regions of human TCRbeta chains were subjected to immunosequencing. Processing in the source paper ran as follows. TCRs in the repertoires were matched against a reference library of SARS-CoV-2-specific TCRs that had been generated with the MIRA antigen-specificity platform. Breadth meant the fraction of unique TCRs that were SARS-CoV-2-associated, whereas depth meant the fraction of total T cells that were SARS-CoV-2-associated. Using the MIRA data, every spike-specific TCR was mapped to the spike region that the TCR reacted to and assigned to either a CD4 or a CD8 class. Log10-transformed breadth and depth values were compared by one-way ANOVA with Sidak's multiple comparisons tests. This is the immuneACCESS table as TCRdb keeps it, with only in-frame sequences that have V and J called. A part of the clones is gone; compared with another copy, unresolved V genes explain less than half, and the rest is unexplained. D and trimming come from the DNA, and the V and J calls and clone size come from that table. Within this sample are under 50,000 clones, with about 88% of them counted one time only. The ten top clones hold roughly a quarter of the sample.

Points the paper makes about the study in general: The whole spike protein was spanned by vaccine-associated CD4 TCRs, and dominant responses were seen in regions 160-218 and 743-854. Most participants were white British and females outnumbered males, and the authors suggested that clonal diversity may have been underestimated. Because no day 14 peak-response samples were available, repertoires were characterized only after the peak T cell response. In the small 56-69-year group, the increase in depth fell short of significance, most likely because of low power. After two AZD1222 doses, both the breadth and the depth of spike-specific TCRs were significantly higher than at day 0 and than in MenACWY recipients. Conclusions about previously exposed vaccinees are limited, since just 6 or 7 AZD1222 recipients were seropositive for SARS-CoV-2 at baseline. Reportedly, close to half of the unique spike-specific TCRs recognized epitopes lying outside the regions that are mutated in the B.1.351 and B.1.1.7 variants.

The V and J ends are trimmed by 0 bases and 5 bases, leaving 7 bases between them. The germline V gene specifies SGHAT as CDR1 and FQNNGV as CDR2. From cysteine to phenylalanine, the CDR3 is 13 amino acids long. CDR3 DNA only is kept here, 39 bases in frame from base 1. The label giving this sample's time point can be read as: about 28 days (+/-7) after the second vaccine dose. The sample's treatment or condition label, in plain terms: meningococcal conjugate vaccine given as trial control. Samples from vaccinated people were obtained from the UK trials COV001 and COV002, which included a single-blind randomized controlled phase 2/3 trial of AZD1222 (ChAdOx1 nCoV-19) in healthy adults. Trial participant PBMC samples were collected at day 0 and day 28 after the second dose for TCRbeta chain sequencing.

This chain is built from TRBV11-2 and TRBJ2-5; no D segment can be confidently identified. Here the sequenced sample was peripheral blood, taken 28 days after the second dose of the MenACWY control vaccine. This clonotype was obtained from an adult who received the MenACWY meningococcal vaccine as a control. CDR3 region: CASSLEFRETQYF. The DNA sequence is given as TGTGCCAGCAGCTTAGAATTTAGGGAGACCCAGTACTTC. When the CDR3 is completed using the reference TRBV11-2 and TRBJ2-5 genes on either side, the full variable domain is EAGVAQSPRYKIIEKRQSVAFWCNPISGHATLYWYQQILGQGPKLLIQFQNNGVVDDSQLPKDRFSAERLKGVDSTLKIQPAKLEDSAVYLCASSLEFRETQYFGPGTRLLVL.